The 28 T cell receptor beta chains below were found in one sample sequenced in a study of OX40 agonist ivuxolimab in advanced cancers. The data were produced by immunoSEQ multiplex PCR, yet TCRdb's version contains in-frame clones alone and is incomplete. Of approximately 100,000 clones in the sample, under 85% are singletons; the top ten hold roughly 3.8%. The sample here was CD4+ or CD8+ T cells sorted from blood, taken in a trial of the OX40 agonist ivuxolimab. These receptor sequences come from an adult with an advanced solid tumor such as melanoma, head and neck, liver or kidney cancer.

DNA of the CDR3: TGTGCCTGGAGTGTCCTGGTCGGCGGAGATACGCAGTATTTT. This gives the protein CAWSVLVGGDTQYF. This rearrangement joins TRBV30 to TRBJ2-3, with D unresolved. Trimming removed 0 bases from V and 5 bases from J, with 12 bases in between. CDR3 length: 14 amino acids. CDR1 is GTSNPN and CDR2 is SVGIG in the germline V gene (reference sequence). The full variable domain, completed using reference TRBV30 and TRBJ2-3, is SQTIHQWPATLVQPVGSPLSLECTVEGTSNPNLYWYRQAAGRGLQLLFYSVGIGQISSEVPQNLSASRPQDRQFILSSKKLLLSDSGFYLCAWSVLVGGDTQYFGPGTRLTVL.

This chain links TRBV6-5 with TRBJ1-1; D gene uncertain. The V end was cut by 7 bases, the J end by 1 base, with 4 bases between. The germline V gene has CDR1 MNHEY and CDR2 SVGAGI. The CDR3 totals 11 residues. CDR3 DNA: TGTGCCAGCAACTCGAACACTGAAGCTTTCTTT. Its translation: CASNSNTEAFF.

In this sample, this clone turned up a few times. V usage is TRBV5-8 and J usage is TRBJ2-2; D is possibly TRBD2 (6 bases). Germline CDR1 SGHTS, CDR2 YDEGEE. CDR3 size: 15 residues. The germline V and J ends were trimmed by 2 bases and 0 bases, with 8 bases remaining between them. In DNA form, the CDR3 reads TGTGCCAGCAGCTTCGGGGGACCGAACACCGGGGAGCTGTTTTTT. This translates into CASSFGGPNTGELFF.

The rearrangement uses TRBV21-1 and TRBJ2-7; TRBD2 is the table's D call and was not checked against the DNA. TRBV21-1 is described as a pseudogene. The CDR3 length is 14 residues. The CDR3 DNA reads TGTGCCAGCAGGCTACGGACTGGCTCCTACGAGCAGTACTTC. Amino acid sequence: CASRLRTGSYEQYF.

The chain links TRBV28 to TRBJ2-3; 8 nucleotides agree with TRBD1. Germline V gene sequence: CDR1 MDHEN, CDR2 SYDVKM. This CDR3 spans 14 amino acids. The V and J ends lost 2 bases and 8 bases, in that order; junction bases with no gene match: 6. The CDR3 nucleotides are TGTGCCAGCAGTTTACCCCCACAGGGGGGTACGCAGTATTTT. Its protein product is CASSLPPQGGTQYF.

The chain carries TRBV12-5 and TRBJ2-3; possibly TRBD2 for D (5 bases). The CDR3 length is 12 residues. Germline V gene sequence: CDR1 LGHNT, CDR2 FRNRAP. Trimming removed 7 bases at V and 2 bases at J, with 7 bases between. DNA of the CDR3: TGTGCTAGTGCGAGGGCCACAGATACGCAGTATTTT. Translated, it gives CASARATDTQYF.

The chain uses TRBV5-1 and TRBJ2-5, with D perhaps TRBD1 (5 bases). The CDR3 has 16 residues. Trimming left V 1 base short and J 4 bases short, with 17 bases between. CDR1 and CDR2 (germline): SGHRS, YFSETQ. The CDR3 nucleotides are TGCGCCAGCAGCTTGCAATCGCGCAGGGATGGAGAGACCCAGTACTTC. It codes for CASSLQSRRDGETQYF. Full variable domain (outside the CDR3, taken from reference TRBV5-1 and TRBJ2-5): KAGVTQTPRYLIKTRGQQVTLSCSPISGHRSVSWYQQTPGQGLQFLFEYFSETQRNKGNFPGRFSGRQFSNSRSEMNVSTLELGDSALYLCASSLQSRRDGETQYFGPGTRLLVL.

The chain is built from TRBV27 and TRBJ1-1, with D tentatively TRBD1 (5 bases). Germline V CDR1 and CDR2: MNHEY, SMNVEV (reference sequence). This CDR3 spans 15 amino acids. V dropped 7 bases and J dropped 1 base, with 16 bases sitting between them. CDR3 DNA: TGTGCCAGCAAGGCTTTCGCGGGGGGGAACACTGAAGCTTTCTTT. Translating it yields CASKAFAGGNTEAFF.

J is TRBJ2-7 and V is TRBV27, with 10 bases fitting TRBD2. CDR1 is MNHEY, CDR2 SMNVEV, per germline (reference sequence). The trim removed 5 bases at V and 3 bases at J, leaving 1 base unmatched. The CDR3 runs to 13 residues. For the CDR3, the DNA is TGTGCCAGCAGTGGGACTAGCGACTACGAGCAGTACTTC. Translating it yields CASSGTSDYEQYF.

This clone has only one observation. This CDR3 reads CASSLPPGGRSGRAAEQFF. CDR3 DNA sequence: TGTGCCAGCAGTTTACCCCCGGGCGGGCGAAGCGGGAGGGCCGCTGAGCAGTTCTTC. The chain links TRBV27 to TRBJ2-1, with TRBD2 matching over 10 bases. Trimming took 2 bases from V and 9 from J; bases not matched to a gene: 19. The CDR3 is 19 amino acids. CDR1 is MNHEY and CDR2 is SMNVEV in the germline V gene (reference sequence).

This clone was seen more than once but under ten times. The chain links TRBV4-3 to TRBJ2-3; TRBD1 agrees at 7 bases. J lost 0 bases, V lost 1 base, and 4 bases had no gene match. The length of the CDR3 is 16 residues. Germline V gives CDR1 LGHNA, CDR2 YSLEER. This CDR3 reads CASSQGWTGSTDTQYF. DNA for the CDR3: TGCGCCAGCAGCCAAGGATGGACAGGAAGCACAGATACGCAGTATTTT.

The rearrangement joins TRBV4-2 to TRBJ1-3; weak D call: TRBD1 (6 bases). Between the trimmed V and J ends, which lost 0 bases and 4 bases, there was a span of 10 bases. Germline values: CDR1 LGHNA, CDR2 YNFKEQ. The CDR3 runs to 15 residues. The CDR3: CASSQDAGAGNTIYF. For the CDR3, the DNA is TGTGCCAGCAGCCAAGATGCGGGGGCAGGAAACACCATATATTTT.

The chain is built from TRBV5-6 and TRBJ2-3, with TRBD2 matching 7 bases. Germline lookup yields CDR1 SGHDT and CDR2 YYEEEE. J lost 2 bases, V lost 4 bases, and 4 bases had no gene match. The CDR3 contains 14 residues. CDR3: CASSGDYYTDTQYF. CDR3 coding DNA: TGTGCCAGCAGCGGGGACTACTACACAGATACGCAGTATTTT.

This clone has a handful of counts. The rearrangement links TRBV4-1 to TRBJ2-7, with TRBD2 as a possible D gene (5 bases). CDR3 size: 16 residues. V shed 0 bases and J shed 7 bases, with 19 bases lying between them. CDR1 is MGHRA and CDR2 is YSYEKL in the germline V gene. CDR3 sequence: CASSQDRGIPLGEQYF. CDR3 nucleotides: TGCGCCAGCAGCCAAGATCGAGGGATCCCTCTGGGTGAGCAGTACTTC.

The chain recombines TRBV5-6 with TRBJ2-2; 7 nucleotides match TRBD1. The V gene end was trimmed by 4 bases and the J gene end by 4 bases; junction bases not matched to a gene: 4. CDR1 is SGHDT and CDR2 is YYEEEE in the germline V gene. This CDR3 has 14 amino acids. The CDR3 sequence: CASSLGQSTGELFF. The DNA of the CDR3 is TGTGCCAGCAGCCTGGGACAGAGCACCGGGGAGCTGTTTTTT.

This chain links TRBV7-3 with TRBJ2-3; D may correspond to TRBD1 or TRBD2 (5 bases each). Trimming stripped 3 bases from V and 3 bases from J, with 19 bases between. The CDR3 extends over 17 amino acids. CDR1 and CDR2 (germline): SGHTA, FQGTGA. CDR3 bases: TGTGCCAGCAGCTTGCATCCCGGGACCTATGGAACAGATACGCAGTATTTT. Protein sequence: CASSLHPGTYGTDTQYF.

The CDR3 DNA reads TGTGCCAGCAGTAATTATGGACTAGCGGGAGTACACGAGCAGTACTTC. Protein product: CASSNYGLAGVHEQYF. The chain carries TRBV2 and TRBJ2-7; 13 bases map to TRBD2. Looked up from germline, CDR1 is SNHLY and CDR2 is FYNNEI. V lost 5 bases to trimming and J lost 5 bases; unmatched junction nucleotides: 9. The CDR3 spans 16 residues.

The chain uses TRBV30 and TRBJ2-7, with TRBD1 identical over 7 bases. V was pared by 4 bases and J by 4 bases, with 13 bases of the junction left unmatched. CDR1 GTSNPN and CDR2 SVGIG come from the germline V gene (reference sequence). The CDR3 is 15 residues long. CDR3 amino acids: CAWKPPQGPRYEQYF. The DNA of the CDR3 is TGTGCCTGGAAACCCCCACAGGGGCCTCGGTACGAGCAGTACTTC.

This clone has a handful of counts. This rearrangement joins TRBV6-6 to TRBJ2-7; no reliable D call. This CDR3 spans 12 amino acids. V dropped 2 bases and J dropped 3 bases, with 5 bases sitting between them. CDR1 MNHNY and CDR2 SVGAGI come from the germline V gene (reference sequence). The CDR3 is CASSYGVYEQYF. CDR3 coding DNA: TGTGCCAGCAGTTACGGGGTCTACGAGCAGTACTTC.

V is TRBV4-1 and J is TRBJ2-1; no definite D call. The CDR3 has 14 amino acids. Germline assignment: CDR1 MGHRA and CDR2 YSYEKL. V was shortened by 0 bases and J by 12 bases, with 15 bases between the two germline ends. The CDR3 sequence: CASSQDHQRLVQFF. The CDR3 region has the DNA TGCGCCAGCAGCCAAGATCACCAGCGATTGGTGCAGTTCTTC.

This chain connects TRBV13 to TRBJ2-7; TRBD1 matches at 8 bases. The germline CDR1 and CDR2 sequences are PRHDT and FYEKMQ (reference sequence). Trimming cost V 5 bases and J 3 bases; bases outside gene matches: 12. The CDR3 spans 16 residues. CDR3 DNA sequence: TGTGCCAGCAGCACCCGTCACAGGGGGATCCACTACGAGCAGTACTTC. Translating it yields CASSTRHRGIHYEQYF.

This clone was recorded a few times. The gene calls are TRBV2 and TRBJ1-2; TRBD1 aligns across 9 bases. The V segment lost 4 bases and the J segment 9 bases; nucleotides outside the gene matches: 3. The CDR3 is 12 amino acids. Germline values: CDR1 SNHLY, CDR2 FYNNEI. The CDR3 region has the DNA TGTGCCAGCAGTGTGACAGGGGGTCGCTACACCTTC. Protein sequence: CASSVTGGRYTF.

V and J are TRBV4-1 and TRBJ2-3; D is perhaps TRBD1 (6 bases). This CDR3 has 16 amino acids. Germline V CDR1 and CDR2: MGHRA, YSYEKL. Trimming shortened V by 4 bases and J by 6 bases, and 20 bases separated the two germline ends. CDR3 DNA: TGCGCCAGCAGCCGGGTCGGACAGCAGTTCGGGGATACGCAGTATTTT. Translated, it gives CASSRVGQQFGDTQYF.

J is TRBJ2-2 and V is TRBV19; D is possibly TRBD1 (6 bases). This CDR3 is 17 amino acids long. V was pared by 10 bases and J by 0 bases, with 21 bases between. CDR1 is LNHDA and CDR2 is SQIVND in the germline V gene (reference sequence). The CDR3 here is CATRGETGIPNTGELFF. The DNA for the CDR3 is TGTGCCACCCGGGGTGAAACAGGGATTCCGAACACCGGGGAGCTGTTTTTT.

The chain links TRBV2 to TRBJ2-1; maybe TRBD2 (5 bases). V was clipped by 3 bases and J by 5 bases, with 8 bases between them. CDR1 is SNHLY, CDR2 FYNNEI, per germline. CDR3 size: 13 residues. The CDR3 DNA follows: TGTGCCAGCAGTGAGGAGGAGAACAATGAGCAGTTCTTC. The encoded protein is CASSEEENNEQFF.

This clone came up once. The chain uses TRBV7-2 and TRBJ2-3; D remains unclear. The CDR3 runs to 15 residues. The germline V gene has CDR1 SGHTA and CDR2 FQGNSA. Trimming shortened V by 1 base and J by 2 bases, and 10 bases separated the two germline ends. The CDR3 loop reads CASSLVGATTDTQYF. The CDR3 bases are TGTGCCAGCAGCTTAGTGGGCGCCACCACAGATACGCAGTATTTT. Variable domain in full (rest from reference TRBV7-2 and TRBJ2-3): GAGVSQSPSNKVTEKGKDVELRCDPISGHTALYWYRQSLGQGLEFLIYFQGNSAPDKSGLPSDRFSAERTGGSVSTLTIQRTQQEDSAVYLCASSLVGATTDTQYFGPGTRLTVL.

The chain couples TRBV6-9 to TRBJ2-5, with D possibly being TRBD1 (6 bases). Trimming took off 7 bases at V and 5 bases at J, with 11 bases between the two ends. In germline, CDR1 is MNHGY, CDR2 SVAAGI. This CDR3 region has 12 residues. In DNA, the CDR3 is TGTGCCAGCATACAGGGTCCCGAGACCCAGTACTTC. It yields the protein CASIQGPETQYF.

This chain joins TRBV28 and TRBJ2-1; D is undetermined. This CDR3 is 16 amino acids long. The ends were cut back, 5 bases at V and 0 bases at J, with 14 bases in the middle. Germline values: CDR1 MDHEN, CDR2 SYDVKM. The chain's CDR3 is CASSAQVGASYNEQFF. The CDR3 DNA reads TGTGCCAGCAGTGCCCAAGTAGGTGCCTCCTACAATGAGCAGTTCTTC.